This T cell receptor beta chain was documented in a study of blood T cell repertoires in COVID-19. Background on the study: Collection of acute and convalescent COVID-19 samples took place in the United States, Italy and Spain.

The V gene's germline CDR1 is SGHRS and CDR2 YFSETQ. The V gene end was trimmed by 4 bases and the J gene end by 5 bases; junction bases not matched to a gene: 11. There are 15 residues in the CDR3. This clone is a singleton in its sample. Some clones are missing from TCRdb's copy, which holds only in-frame ones; the method was immunoSEQ multiplex PCR. Found here are about 52,000 clones, nearly 90% of them singletons; the top ten hold around 9%. The chain carries TRBV5-1 and TRBJ2-7; TRBD1 agrees at 8 bases. The sequence derives from a man aged 80 or over with active or convalescent COVID-19. Input material: peripheral blood. The CDR3 here is CASSPSRDRFDEQYF. The CDR3 DNA follows: TGCGCCAGCAGCCCGTCCCGGGACAGGTTCGACGAGCAGTACTTC.